These 6 T cell receptor beta chains were sequenced from one sample in a study of control samples from healthy donors and cancer patients (dated by TCRdb to the early 2020s). To prepare the library, the immunoSEQ multiplex PCR assay was applied. In its TCRdb copy, this immuneACCESS table keeps in-frame sequences only and misses some clones. Where compared with another copy, unresolved V genes explain less than half of these, and the others have no known cause. The sample includes approximately 180,000 clones, with under 95% observed a single time. 1.1% to 1.5% of the sample rests with the top ten. The sequencing input was blood. These receptors all stem from a woman younger than 30 in good health.

The chain recombines TRBV11-2 with TRBJ1-6, with D maybe TRBD1 (5 bases). The CDR3 is 14 amino acids. V dropped 1 base and J dropped 10 bases, with 11 bases sitting between them. Germline V gene sequence: CDR1 SGHAT, CDR2 FQNNGV. CDR3 in amino acids: CASSLGQQRSPLHF. The CDR3 nucleotides are TGTGCCAGCAGCTTAGGACAGCAAAGATCACCCCTCCACTTT.

CDR3 region: CASSFVGTGGQETQYF. CDR3 DNA sequence: TGTGCCAGCAGCTTTGTCGGGACAGGGGGCCAGGAGACCCAGTACTTC. V usage is TRBV7-2 and J usage is TRBJ2-5, with 12 bases aligning to TRBD1. The CDR3 consists of 16 residues. CDR1 SGHTA and CDR2 FQGNSA come from the germline V gene. The trim removed 3 bases at V and 5 bases at J, leaving 7 bases unmatched.

The rearrangement uses TRBV6-5 and TRBJ2-7; TRBD2 is a possible D gene (6 bases). Per the germline V gene, CDR1 is MNHEY and CDR2 is SVGAGI. Deletions cut 10 bases from V and 2 bases from J, with 21 bases between. This CDR3 has 15 residues. CDR3 residues: CAIPSRRDPPYEQYF. DNA for the CDR3: TGTGCCATCCCGAGTCGGAGGGACCCGCCCTACGAGCAGTACTTC.

Written as DNA, the CDR3 is TGTGCCATCAGCGGGACGGTTTCGAACACTGAAGCTTTCTTT. Its translation: CAISGTVSNTEAFF. The chain has TRBV10-3 and TRBJ1-1; TRBD1 is a possible D gene (5 bases). This CDR3 has 14 amino acids. Trimming removed 6 bases at V and 1 base at J, with 12 bases between. CDR1 and CDR2 from the germline V gene are ENHRY and SYGVKD.

This clone was seen a single time. This chain links TRBV12-1 with TRBJ1-4; the listed D gene, TRBD1, was not tested against the DNA. TRBV12-1 is a pseudogene segment. The CDR3 is 16 residues long. The CDR3 coding sequence is TGTGCCAGCAGCTTGGGCTGGGACAGGGTGGGGGAAAAACTGTTTTTT. Its protein product is CASSLGWDRVGEKLFF.

CDR3 sequence reads: CASRPQGQGRGEQYF. The CDR3 nucleotides read TGTGCCAGCAGACCTCAAGGGCAGGGGCGGGGGGAGCAGTACTTC. The chain employs TRBV28 and TRBJ2-7; TRBD2 might be the D (7 bases). Germline loops: CDR1 MDHEN, CDR2 SYDVKM. The CDR3 is 15 amino acids. Between the trimmed V and J ends, which lost 6 bases and 7 bases, there was a span of 22 bases.